The clone carrying this T cell receptor beta chain was picked up many times. Its antigen is unidentified. The entry originates in a study of T-cell memory formation after mild COVID-19. Turning to the study itself: The two donors had largely donor-specific TCR clusters. Study results and caveats: Most CD4+ clones that shrank were in CM and EM, while CD8+ ones turned up in EMRA.

5'RACE primed from the constant segment yielded TCR alpha and TCR beta cDNA libraries bearing sample barcodes and UMIs. TCRdb re-called the 5' RACE reads with MiXCR, one entry per CDR3 protein. The sample includes 150,000 or so distinct CDR3 sequences, around 10% of them seen just once. CDR3 length equals 14 residues. Germline assignment: CDR1 LNHDA and CDR2 SQIVND (reference sequence). Trimming at V came to 3 bases and at J to 6 bases, leaving 0 bases not matched to a gene. Sequences were obtained from PBMCs or a T cell subset sorted from them (not recorded which). This TCR derives from a man between 18 and 29 years old who had mild COVID-19 (a few samples of this study predate the infection). Cell type and time point are not known. The V gene is TRBV19, the J gene TRBJ2-2, with 11 nucleotides matching TRBD1. The chain's CDR3 is CASSMGQGAGELFF. In nucleotides, the CDR3 is TGTGCCAGTAGTATGGGACAGGGGGCCGGGGAGCTGTTTTTT. Based on the CDR3 plus reference TRBV19 and TRBJ2-2, the full variable domain is DGGITQSPKYLFRKEGQNVTLSCEQNLNHDAMYWYRQDPGQGLRLIYYSQIVNDFQKGDIAEGYSVSREKKESFPLTVTSAQKNPTAFYLCASSMGQGAGELFFGEGSRLTVL.